The present T cell receptor beta chain was sequenced within a study of cytomegalovirus exposure and HLA in healthy donors. Whole-study findings and limits: Trimming of TCR beta V- and J-genes showed a link, identified in a later analysis, to a missense DCLRE1C variant. Exclusion as indistinguishable affected some V segments, including TRBV6-2 and TRBV6-3. Using a false discovery rate of 0.05, a later analysis showed that 16,000 or so TCR beta sequences were associated with HLA alleles.

Trimming cost V 2 bases and J 8 bases, with 12 bases left between them. Looked up from germline, CDR1 is MNHEY and CDR2 is SMNVEV (reference sequence). The CDR3 loop spans 14 amino acids. Primers: 60 Vbeta forward and 13 Jbeta reverse. Only in-frame clones appear in the TCRdb table, and some are missing; sequencing was by immunoSEQ multiplex PCR. The data contain 120,000 or so clones, around 72% of them singletons. With respect to this clone: Its antigen remains unknown.

The clonotype originates from a man aged 30-40 years in good health and CMV-seronegative. The sequencing sample was made of PBMCs. The gene calls are TRBV27 and TRBJ1-4; unclear D gene. The CDR3 sequence: CASSLGPVLEKLFF. The CDR3 coding sequence is TGTGCCAGCAGTTTAGGGCCGGTCCTGGAAAAACTGTTTTTT.